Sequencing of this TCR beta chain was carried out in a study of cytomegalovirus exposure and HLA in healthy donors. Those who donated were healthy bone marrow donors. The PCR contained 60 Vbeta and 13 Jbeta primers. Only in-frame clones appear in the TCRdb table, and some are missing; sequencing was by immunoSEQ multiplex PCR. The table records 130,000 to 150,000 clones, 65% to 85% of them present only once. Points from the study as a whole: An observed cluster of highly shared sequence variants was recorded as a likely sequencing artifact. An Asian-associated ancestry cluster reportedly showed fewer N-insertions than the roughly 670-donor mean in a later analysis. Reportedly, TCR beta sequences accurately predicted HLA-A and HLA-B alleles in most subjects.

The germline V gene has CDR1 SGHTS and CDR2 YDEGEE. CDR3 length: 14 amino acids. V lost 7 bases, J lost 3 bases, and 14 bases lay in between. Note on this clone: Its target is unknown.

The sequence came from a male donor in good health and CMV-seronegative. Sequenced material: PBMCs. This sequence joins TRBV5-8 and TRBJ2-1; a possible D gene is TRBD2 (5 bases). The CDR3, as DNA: TGTGCCAGCGTTAAGAGGGTCCGCTACAATGAGCAGTTCTTC. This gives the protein CASVKRVRYNEQFF. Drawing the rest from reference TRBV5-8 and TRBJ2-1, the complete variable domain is EAGVTQSPTHLIKTRGQQATLRCSPISGHTSVYWYQQALGLGLQFLLWYDEGEERNRGNFPPRFSGRQFPNYSSELNVNALELEDSALYLCASVKRVRYNEQFFGPGTRLTVL.